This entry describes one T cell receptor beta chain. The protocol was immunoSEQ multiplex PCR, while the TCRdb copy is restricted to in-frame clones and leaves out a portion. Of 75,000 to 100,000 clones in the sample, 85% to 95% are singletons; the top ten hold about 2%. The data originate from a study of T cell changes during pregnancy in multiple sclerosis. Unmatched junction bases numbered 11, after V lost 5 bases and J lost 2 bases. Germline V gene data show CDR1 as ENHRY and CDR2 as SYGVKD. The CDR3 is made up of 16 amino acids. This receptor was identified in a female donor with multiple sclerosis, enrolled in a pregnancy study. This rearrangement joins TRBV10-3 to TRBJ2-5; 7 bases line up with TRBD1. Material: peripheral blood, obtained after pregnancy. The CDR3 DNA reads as TGTGCCATCAGTATCGTAAGGACAGGTCTTCAAGAGACCCAGTACTTC. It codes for CAISIVRTGLQETQYF.